A single sample is the source of the 17 T cell receptor beta chains below, sequenced in a study of T-cell memory formation after mild COVID-19. TCRdb redid the calling of the 5' RACE reads with MiXCR, one entry per CDR3 protein. The profile shows 250,000 to 300,000 distinct CDR3 sequences, 15% to 20% of them singletons. Input material: PBMCs or a T cell subset sorted from them (not recorded which). The receptors were gathered from a man aged 18-30 years who had mild COVID-19 (a few samples of this study predate the infection). Cell type and time point are not known.

This clonotype turned up a few times. In DNA form, the CDR3 reads TGTGCCAGCAGCTTGGAGCCCGGGAACACTGAAGCTTTCTTT. Translated: CASSLEPGNTEAFF. V and J are TRBV5-8 and TRBJ1-1, with unresolved D. This CDR3 has 14 amino acids. The germline V gene encodes CDR1 SGHTS and CDR2 YDEGEE. Trimming removed 0 bases at V and 1 base at J, with 7 bases between.

This clonotype appeared a few times. The CDR3 loop reads CASESQVATNEKLFF. DNA of the CDR3: TGTGCCAGCGAGTCACAGGTTGCAACTAATGAAAAACTGTTTTTT. The chain has TRBV7-9 and TRBJ1-4, with D possibly TRBD1 on 5 matching bases. V gave up 8 bases and J gave up 0 bases, with 13 bases separating them. This CDR3 has 15 amino acids. CDR1 SEHNR and CDR2 FQNEAQ come from the germline V gene (reference sequence).

This clonotype was seen only a few times. The V gene is TRBV5-8, the J gene TRBJ2-2; 7 bases align to TRBD1. Trimming took 2 bases from V and 5 from J; bases not matched to a gene: 9. Germline CDR1 reads SGHTS; CDR2 reads YDEGEE. CDR3 length equals 16 residues. CDR3 protein: CASSFRDSTLTGELFF. The DNA for the CDR3 is TGTGCCAGCAGCTTCCGGGACAGTACCCTAACCGGGGAGCTGTTTTTT. The whole variable domain, filled in from reference TRBV5-8 and TRBJ2-2, reads EAGVTQSPTHLIKTRGQQATLRCSPISGHTSVYWYQQALGLGLQFLLWYDEGEERNRGNFPPRFSGRQFPNYSSELNVNALELEDSALYLCASSFRDSTLTGELFFGEGSRLTVL.

This clonotype has only a few counts. The chain uses TRBV19 and TRBJ2-3; 12 positions match TRBD1. The length of the CDR3 is 14 residues. The trim removed 4 bases at V and 7 bases at J, leaving 3 bases unmatched. Germline values: CDR1 LNHDA, CDR2 SQIVND (reference sequence). The CDR3 region is CASSRGQGANTQYF. The CDR3 nucleotides are TGTGCCAGTAGTAGGGGACAGGGGGCGAATACGCAGTATTTT.

This clonotype was found a few times. The J gene is TRBJ1-2, the V gene TRBV7-9; D uncertain. V shed 0 bases and J shed 3 bases, with 8 bases lying between them. This CDR3 contains 14 residues. Germline V lookup: CDR1 SEHNR, CDR2 FQNEAQ (reference sequence). CDR3 nucleotide sequence: TGTGCCAGCAGCTTAGCGCGCCGTGACTATGGCTACACCTTC. It encodes CASSLARRDYGYTF.

This clonotype occurred a few times. The rearrangement uses TRBV9 and TRBJ2-3, with a weak D call TRBD2 (5 bases). Germline assignment: CDR1 SGDLS and CDR2 YYNGEE. V gave up 2 bases and J gave up 6 bases, with 13 bases separating them. The CDR3 has 14 residues. The CDR3 DNA reads TGTGCCAGCAGCGTGCGGCCTAGCCCCGATACGCAGTATTTT. It specifies CASSVRPSPDTQYF.

This clonotype occurred a few times. V gene TRBV7-9 combines with J gene TRBJ2-3; D is tentatively TRBD1 or TRBD2 (5 bases each). Germline V lookup: CDR1 SEHNR, CDR2 FQNEAQ (reference sequence). This CDR3 has 12 residues. Trimming left V 5 bases short and J 14 bases short, with 17 bases between. The chain's CDR3 is CASSLGAPRPYF. CDR3 DNA: TGTGCCAGCAGCCTCGGGGCCCCCCGCCCGTATTTT.

This clonotype turned up a few times. The V gene is TRBV11-3, the J gene TRBJ2-1; 10 bases agree with TRBD2. V lost 0 bases to trimming and J lost 5 bases; unmatched junction nucleotides: 7. CDR1 is SGHNT and CDR2 is YENEEA in the germline V gene. The CDR3 consists of 17 residues. In DNA form, the CDR3 reads TGTGCCAGCAGCTTAGAGGTGGTAGCGGGGGGAAACAATGAGCAGTTCTTC. It encodes CASSLEVVAGGNNEQFF.

The rearrangement links TRBV4-1 to TRBJ1-1, with D maybe TRBD1 (6 bases). With 4 bases removed from V and 7 bases from J, the gap between germline ends came to 16 bases. CDR3 length: 14 residues. CDR1 and CDR2 from the germline V gene are MGHRA and YSYEKL. The CDR3 region is CASSRTTGWREAFF. CDR3 nucleotides: TGCGCCAGCAGCCGGACTACAGGGTGGCGTGAAGCTTTCTTT.

V and J are TRBV24-1 and TRBJ1-5; D call uncertain. CDR3 length equals 10 residues. Trimming shortened V by 5 bases and J by 7 bases, and 2 bases separated the two germline ends. Germline CDR1 KGHDR, CDR2 SFDVKD. Written as DNA, the CDR3 is TGTGCCACCAGTGTGCAGCCCCAGCATTTT. It encodes CATSVQPQHF.

In regard to this clonotype: A read error may account for a junction end that differs from germline. The chain carries TRBV5-1 and TRBJ2-4; the D gene is possibly TRBD1 (6 bases). Germline CDR1 is SGHRS and CDR2 is YFSETQ. This CDR3 region has 14 residues. CDR3 DNA sequence: TGCGCCAGCAGTGACCCGGACAGCCCGAGTCTCTGGGACTTC. It specifies CASSDPDSPSLWDF.

The CDR3 protein is CSVSRAAVSDQPQHF. In nucleotides, the CDR3 is TGCAGTGTTTCTCGGGCGGCGGTATCCGATCAGCCCCAGCATTTT. The chain has TRBV20-1 and TRBJ1-5; D remains unclear. The CDR3 length is 15 residues. Germline values: CDR1 DFQATT, CDR2 SNEGSKA (reference sequence). The V end lost 7 bases, the J end lost 5 bases, and 21 bases lay between the germline ends.

The chain links TRBV5-5 to TRBJ2-4; D might be TRBD1 (5 bases). Germline CDR1 SGHKS, CDR2 YYEKEE (reference sequence). Between the trimmed V and J ends, which lost 4 bases and 5 bases, there was a span of 19 bases. The CDR3 spans 16 residues. As DNA, the CDR3 is TGTGCCAGCAGCGCCGCCACTGTTGGGGCGGAAAACATTCAGTACTTC. The encoded protein is CASSAATVGAENIQYF.

Details on this clonotype: At one of its ends the junction is not consistent with the germline gene, which may arise from a read error. CDR3 region: CASSGGRNEKLIF. The DNA for the CDR3 is TGTGCCAGCAGCGGGGGACGAAATGAAAAACTGATTTTT. The chain couples TRBV7-8 to TRBJ1-4, with a tentative D call TRBD1 (5 bases). Germline V gene lookup returns CDR1 SGHVS and CDR2 FQNEAQ. The CDR3 consists of 13 residues.

This chain uses TRBV19 with TRBJ2-7; unclear D gene. The CDR3 is 14 amino acids. Trimming cost V 5 bases and J 2 bases, with 13 bases left between them. Germline V gives CDR1 LNHDA, CDR2 SQIVND (reference sequence). CDR3 amino acids: CASSAQSRTYEQYF. CDR3 bases: TGTGCCAGTAGTGCCCAGTCCAGAACCTACGAGCAGTACTTC.

This clonotype was seen at least ten times. This chain joins TRBV12-3 or TRBV12-4 and TRBJ2-7, with D unclear. V lost 5 bases and J lost 3, with 8 bases in between. The CDR3 loop spans 12 amino acids. CDR3 amino acids: CASSRALYEQYF. CDR3 nucleotide sequence: TGTGCCAGCAGTCGGGCCCTCTACGAGCAGTACTTC.

This clonotype was seen a handful of times. CDR3 amino acids: CASSLAGGGGANEQFF. In DNA form, the CDR3 reads TGTGCCAGCAGCTTAGCGGGTGGCGGGGGGGCGAACGAGCAGTTCTTC. The chain couples TRBV7-8 to TRBJ2-1; 9 bases agree with TRBD2. Germline CDR1 SGHVS, CDR2 FQNEAQ. Trimming at V came to 0 bases and at J to 10 bases, leaving 10 bases not matched to a gene. The CDR3 runs 16 residues.